The 15 T cell receptor beta chains below all came from one sample that was sequenced in a study of T cells expressing NK-cell markers. Following a re-call of the 5' RACE reads, TCRdb has one entry per CDR3 protein and lacks DNA. The table for this sample gives 20,000 or so distinct CDR3 sequences. Sequencing was performed on blood T cells: a sorted CD56 or NKG2C T cell subset, CD4+ or CD8+ T cells, or bulk PBMC T cells (not recorded which). These receptors originate from a man aged 18-75 years in good health.

This chain connects TRBV6-1 to TRBJ2-2; absent DNA, TCRdb's TRBD1 call cannot be checked. Per the germline V gene, CDR1 is MNHNS and CDR2 is SASEGT. The CDR3 length is 17 residues. This CDR3 is CASRQTGRGGNTGELFF.

The chain is built from TRBV5-5 and TRBJ2-1; TCRdb's assignment of TRBD2 cannot be checked, as there is no DNA. The CDR3 consists of 16 residues. Germline CDR1 reads SGHKS; CDR2 reads YYEKEE (reference sequence). The CDR3 sequence is CASSPSSGRAGNEQFF.

The CDR3 sequence: CASSLGTSGVGNEQFF. The chain couples TRBV18 to TRBJ2-1; TCRdb picks TRBD2, but there is no DNA to check that call. The CDR3 length is 16 residues. Germline CDR1 KGHSH, CDR2 LQKENI.

The rearrangement joins TRBV20-1 to TRBJ2-7; with no DNA, the TCRdb D assignment of TRBD1 cannot be verified. The CDR3 is 14 amino acids. Germline CDR1 is DFQATT and CDR2 is SNEGSKA (reference sequence). The CDR3 protein is CSARDPRTDYEQYF.

The chain is built from TRBV24-1 and TRBJ2-1; with no DNA, the TCRdb D assignment of TRBD2 cannot be verified. Germline assignment: CDR1 KGHDR and CDR2 SFDVKD. The CDR3 has 15 amino acids. CDR3 protein: CATSDSGTRYNEQFF.

The chain has TRBV13 and TRBJ2-5; the D call from TCRdb, TRBD1, cannot be confirmed without DNA. The CDR3 covers 16 residues. Germline CDR1 and CDR2: PRHDT and FYEKMQ (reference sequence). This CDR3 reads CASSPPTGTGDLTQYF.

The chain has TRBV2 and TRBJ2-7; the D call of TRBD2 rests on TCRdb alone, since no DNA is present to check it. The CDR3 is 14 residues long. Germline lookup yields CDR1 SNHLY and CDR2 FYNNEI. The CDR3 spells CASSLSGRGREQYF.

The chain joins TRBV5-1 to TRBJ2-7; without DNA, the TCRdb call of TRBD1 cannot be checked. The germline V gene has CDR1 SGHRS and CDR2 YFSETQ. The CDR3 spans 14 residues. This chain's CDR3 is CASSGRTGTDEQYF.

The chain is built from TRBV20-1 and TRBJ2-5; TCRdb picks TRBD1, but there is no DNA to check that call. CDR3 size: 14 residues. Germline V gives CDR1 DFQATT, CDR2 SNEGSKA (reference sequence). The CDR3 loop is CSARDGRGRETQYF.

This rearrangement joins TRBV29-1 to TRBJ2-1. There are 14 residues in the CDR3. Germline CDR1 is SQVTM and CDR2 is ANQGSEA. The chain's CDR3 is CSVIGPALDNEQFF.

This chain joins TRBV7-9 and TRBJ2-7; no DNA is available, so the TRBD1 call from TCRdb remains unchecked. CDR1 and CDR2 (germline): SEHNR, FQNEAQ (reference sequence). This CDR3 has 15 residues. CDR3: CASSSPGQGADEQYF.

The chain has TRBV6-5 and TRBJ2-7; TCRdb gives TRBD2 as the D gene, but with no DNA this cannot be confirmed. This CDR3 contains 14 residues. Per the germline V gene, CDR1 is MNHEY and CDR2 is SVGAGI. The CDR3 is CASRLASGLYEQYF.

V gene TRBV4-2 combines with J gene TRBJ1-1; TCRdb proposes TRBD1, but this gene call is untestable without DNA. CDR1 and CDR2 (germline): LGHNA, YNFKEQ. The CDR3 is made up of 15 amino acids. The CDR3 sequence: CASSQADIQNTEAFF.

The chain combines TRBV6-2 or TRBV6-3 with TRBJ2-2. CDR3 length: 16 amino acids. CDR1 MNHEY and CDR2 SVGEGT come from the germline V gene. CDR3: CASSPRGSGDTGELFF.

The gene calls are TRBV6-2 or TRBV6-3 and TRBJ2-1; the TCRdb D gene call, TRBD2, has no DNA to confirm it. Per the germline V gene, CDR1 is MNHEY and CDR2 is SVGEGT. This CDR3 region has 17 residues. CDR3: CASSYRPTSGRGFEQFF.